The 26 T cell receptor beta chains listed next were all sequenced from one sample in a study of graft-versus-host responses after intestinal transplantation. No antigen is known for these receptors. Libraries were prepared by immunoSEQ multiplex PCR; TCRdb keeps only in-frame clonotypes and omits some of them. Of some 120,000 clones listed, less than 95% are singletons. This specimen consisted of unstimulated CD4+ T cells sorted from spleen or lymph node cells, obtained before intestinal transplant. All receptors derive from a human donor who received an intestinal transplant.

This clone has only one observation. This sequence joins TRBV11-2 and TRBJ2-3, with TRBD2 matching over 8 bases. The junction had 4 bases not matched to a gene; V was cut back by 3 bases and J by 2 bases. This CDR3 is built from 15 residues. Germline V gene lookup returns CDR1 SGHAT and CDR2 FQNNGV. The CDR3 DNA sequence: TGTGCCAGCAGCTTGCGGGGGGCGCTCACAGATACGCAGTATTTT. This encodes CASSLRGALTDTQYF.

The rearrangement joins TRBV6-5 to TRBJ2-5; 8 bases are shared with TRBD2. Gene TRBJ2-7 matches the end of the DNA better, so the J call may be wrong. Germline-derived CDR1 and CDR2 are MNHEY and SVGAGI. CDR3 length: 14 amino acids. The CDR3 protein is CASSPRSGSYEQYF. In DNA, the CDR3 is TGTGCCAGCAGCCCCCGCAGCGGGAGCTACGAGCAGTACTTC.

This chain links TRBV10-1 with TRBJ2-7; 9 bases map to TRBD2. V lost 2 bases and J lost 2; bases outside the gene matches: 16. The CDR3 is 19 amino acids. Germline V gives CDR1 WNHNN, CDR2 SYGVQD (reference sequence). The CDR3 nucleotides are TGCGCCAGCAGTGAGGGGGGTCGACTAGGACTAGCGACCCCCTACGAGCAGTACTTC. This translates into CASSEGGRLGLATPYEQYF.

This chain links TRBV11-3 with TRBJ1-1; no reliable D call. The ends were cut back, 0 bases at V and 8 bases at J, with 10 bases in the middle. Germline CDR1 reads SGHNT; CDR2 reads YENEEA. The CDR3 runs 13 residues. CDR3 nucleotide sequence: TGTGCCAGCAGCTTAGATCGATCGGGAGAAGCTTTCTTT. It codes for CASSLDRSGEAFF. Full variable domain (outside the CDR3, taken from reference TRBV11-3 and TRBJ1-1): EAGVVQSPRYKIIEKKQPVAFWCNPISGHNTLYWYLQNLGQGPELLIRYENEEAVDDSQLPKDRFSAERLKGVDSTLKIQPAELGDSAVYLCASSLDRSGEAFFGQGTRLTVV.

V gene TRBV10-3 combines with J gene TRBJ1-2, with D tentatively TRBD1 (6 bases). The CDR3 spans 12 residues. The germline gives CDR1 ENHRY, CDR2 SYGVKD. Trimming removed 6 bases at V and 8 bases at J, with 13 bases between. CDR3 sequence reads: CAIRETGRGYTF. DNA of the CDR3: TGTGCCATCAGGGAGACAGGCCGCGGCTACACCTTC.

The V and J genes are TRBV6-1 and TRBJ2-1, with TRBD2 as a possible D gene (5 bases). Germline V gene data show CDR1 as MNHNS and CDR2 as SASEGT. V was clipped by 6 bases and J by 4 bases, with 7 bases between them. The CDR3 length is 12 residues. DNA for the CDR3: TGTGCCAGCAGGACGGGGTACAATGAGCAGTTCTTC. Protein: CASRTGYNEQFF.

The V and J genes are TRBV2 and TRBJ2-1, with no clear D. CDR1 is SNHLY, CDR2 FYNNEI, per germline. V lost 7 bases and J 2 bases, leaving 12 bases between the germline ends. The CDR3 consists of 14 residues. CDR3: CASTAAAPYNEQFF. As DNA, the CDR3 is TGTGCCAGCACCGCGGCCGCTCCCTACAATGAGCAGTTCTTC. The variable domain in full, with the rest retrieved from reference TRBV2 and TRBJ2-1, is EPEVTQTPSHQVTQMGQEVILRCVPISNHLYFYWYRQILGQKVEFLVSFYNNEISEKSEIFDDQFSVERPDGSNFTLKIRSTKLEDSAMYFCASTAAAPYNEQFFGPGTRLTVL.

This sequence joins TRBV7-6 and TRBJ2-5, with TRBD1 matching 7 bases. Trimming at V came to 5 bases and at J to 2 bases, leaving 2 bases not matched to a gene. This CDR3 region has 13 residues. Germline values: CDR1 SGHVS, CDR2 FNYEAQ. In DNA, the CDR3 is TGTGCCAGCAGCACGGGACAGCAAGAGACCCAGTACTTC. Translating it yields CASSTGQQETQYF.

This chain joins TRBV7-2 and TRBJ1-4; TRBD1 might be the D (5 bases). Germline V gene lookup returns CDR1 SGHTA and CDR2 FQGNSA. Trimming took off 3 bases at V and 6 bases at J, with 11 bases between the two ends. This CDR3 spans 14 amino acids. The CDR3 loop is CASSFTGGDEKLFF. CDR3 sequence (DNA): TGTGCCAGCAGCTTTACAGGAGGGGATGAAAAACTGTTTTTT.

This chain's CDR3 is CSARQVYEQYF. The CDR3 nucleotides read TGCAGTGCTAGACAGGTTTACGAGCAGTACTTC. The V and J genes are TRBV20-1 and TRBJ2-7; D is ambiguous. Germline-derived CDR1 and CDR2 are DFQATT and SNEGSKA (reference sequence). The V end was cut by 2 bases, the J end by 4 bases, with 6 bases between. The CDR3 loop spans 11 amino acids.

The chain employs TRBV7-2 and TRBJ1-1; possibly TRBD1 for D (5 bases). Trimming cost V 5 bases and J 1 base, with 8 bases left between them. The CDR3 runs to 13 residues. Germline CDR1 is SGHTA and CDR2 is FQGNSA. The CDR3 bases are TGTGCCAGCAGCCAGGACACGAACACTGAAGCTTTCTTT. It specifies CASSQDTNTEAFF.

The rearrangement links TRBV30 to TRBJ2-6; D remains ambiguous. Germline V gene sequence: CDR1 GTSNPN, CDR2 SVGIG (reference sequence). The CDR3 sequence is 19 residues long. Trimming pared 0 bases from V and 2 bases from J, leaving 20 bases between. CDR3 coding DNA: TGTGCCTGGAGTGTACGACTTATAGCTATCGCTACTGGGGCCAACGTCCTGACTTTC. It yields the protein CAWSVRLIAIATGANVLTF.

J is TRBJ2-3 and V is TRBV6-1, with D perhaps matching TRBD2 (6 bases). CDR3 size: 16 residues. Looked up from germline, CDR1 is MNHNS and CDR2 is SASEGT. V lost 4 bases, J lost 0 bases, and 14 bases lay in between. CDR3 nucleotides: TGTGCCAGCAGTGCGTTAGCGGATCCTAGCACAGATACGCAGTATTTT. The encoded protein is CASSALADPSTDTQYF.

The gene calls are TRBV5-6 and TRBJ2-1, with D possibly TRBD2 on 5 matching bases. Germline CDR1 and CDR2: SGHDT and YYEEEE. Trimming removed 0 bases at V and 7 bases at J, with 14 bases between. The CDR3 extends over 15 amino acids. The CDR3 nucleotides are TGTGCCAGCAGCTTGGGGGATACTAGTTTGAATGAGCAGTTCTTC. Protein product: CASSLGDTSLNEQFF.

A note on this clone: One junction end does not reproduce the germline sequence, and a read error may be involved. The V and J genes are TRBV10-3 and TRBJ2-3; 11 nucleotides agree with TRBD1. Germline CDR1 reads ENHRY; CDR2 reads SYGVKD. The length of the CDR3 is 14 residues. The CDR3 reads CALRTGGSGDTQYF. Written as DNA, the CDR3 is TGTGCCCTCAGGACAGGGGGCAGCGGAGATACGCAGTATTTT.

The chain couples TRBV2 to TRBJ2-7, with D tentatively TRBD1 (5 bases). V gave up 3 bases and J gave up 5 bases, with 14 bases separating them. CDR1 is SNHLY, CDR2 FYNNEI, per germline. The CDR3 sequence is 14 residues long. The CDR3 here is CASSEGRAKDEQYF. Here the CDR3 DNA reads TGTGCCAGCAGTGAGGGCAGGGCGAAAGACGAGCAGTACTTC.

The chain links TRBV2 to TRBJ2-3; 7 nucleotides align to TRBD2. V was pared by 0 bases and J by 2 bases, with 5 bases of the junction left unmatched. The germline V gene has CDR1 SNHLY and CDR2 FYNNEI. This CDR3 region has 16 residues. CDR3 region: CASSEALAGVTDTQYF. The CDR3 bases are TGTGCCAGCAGTGAAGCGTTAGCGGGCGTCACAGATACGCAGTATTTT.

The rearrangement links TRBV4-1 to TRBJ1-5; TRBD1 is a possible D gene (5 bases). The CDR3 contains 14 residues. The ends were cut back, 1 base at V and 6 bases at J, with 10 bases in the middle. CDR1 is MGHRA, CDR2 YSYEKL, per germline. The CDR3 DNA reads TGCGCCAGCAGCCAAGGGCAGGGAATTCAGCCCCAGCATTTT. Its translation is CASSQGQGIQPQHF.

The chain carries TRBV6-6 and TRBJ1-2, with D possibly matching TRBD1 (5 bases). This CDR3 is 14 amino acids long. Germline values: CDR1 MNHNY, CDR2 SVGAGI (reference sequence). V lost 6 bases to trimming and J lost 7 bases, with 18 bases between them. The CDR3 protein is CASSSLTGPGGYTF. The CDR3 nucleotides read TGTGCCAGCAGCAGCCTAACAGGTCCCGGTGGCTACACCTTC.

V and J are TRBV10-3 and TRBJ1-2; D unresolved. Germline V gene data show CDR1 as ENHRY and CDR2 as SYGVKD. This CDR3 contains 13 residues. The ends were cut back, 7 bases at V and 2 bases at J, with 11 bases in the middle. The CDR3 sequence is CAITLGLNYGYTF. The CDR3 DNA is TGTGCCATCACCTTAGGACTCAACTATGGCTACACCTTC.

This sequence joins TRBV7-6 and TRBJ1-1, with TRBD1 identical over 7 bases. This CDR3 has 15 residues. Germline CDR1 and CDR2: SGHVS and FNYEAQ. The J segment lost 2 bases and the V segment lost 1 base, leaving 4 bases of the junction unmatched. CDR3 bases: TGTGCCAGCAGCTTAGTTGGGACAGCAAACACTGAAGCTTTCTTT. Amino acids: CASSLVGTANTEAFF.

The chain joins TRBV2 to TRBJ2-3; maybe TRBD2 (5 bases). Germline V gene sequence: CDR1 SNHLY, CDR2 FYNNEI. The CDR3 is made up of 11 amino acids. V lost 5 bases to trimming and J lost 6 bases, with 6 bases between them. The CDR3 coding sequence is TGTGCCAGCAGTCGAGGGGATACGCAGTATTTT. Protein: CASSRGDTQYF.

This clone was observed a handful of times. The chain employs TRBV5-1 and TRBJ1-2, with 10 bases identical to TRBD1. The CDR3 extends over 14 amino acids. Per germline, CDR1 SGHRS and CDR2 YFSETQ. With 4 bases clipped from V and 2 bases from J, the junction kept 2 bases outside the gene matches. The CDR3 loop reads CASSTTGGNYGYTF. The DNA for the CDR3 is TGCGCCAGCAGCACGACAGGGGGCAACTATGGCTACACCTTC.

The chain has TRBV18 and TRBJ1-3; no clear D. CDR1 and CDR2 from the germline V gene are KGHSH and LQKENI. This CDR3 has 15 amino acids. Trimming took off 3 bases at V and 0 bases at J, with 9 bases between the two ends. Written as DNA, the CDR3 is TGTGCCAGCTCACCTACAAAAGACTCTGGAAACACCATATATTTT. Encoded protein: CASSPTKDSGNTIYF.

The chain employs TRBV27 and TRBJ1-2; 9 positions agree with TRBD1. V trimming: 5 bases; J trimming: 4 bases; junction bases outside the gene matches: 2. CDR1 and CDR2 from the germline V gene are MNHEY and SMNVEV (reference sequence). The CDR3 loop spans 13 amino acids. CDR3 sequence (DNA): TGTGCCAGCAGTGGGGACAGGGTCTATGGCTACACCTTC. Residues: CASSGDRVYGYTF.

The chain recombines TRBV19 with TRBJ1-1; TRBD1 matches 9 bases. In germline, CDR1 is LNHDA, CDR2 SQIVND (reference sequence). This CDR3 is 15 amino acids long. After removal of 5 bases from V and 1 base from J, the junction contained 5 bases not matched to a gene. The CDR3 coding sequence is TGTGCCAGTAGTTGGTCGGGACAGGGGAACACTGAAGCTTTCTTT. Amino acids: CASSWSGQGNTEAFF.